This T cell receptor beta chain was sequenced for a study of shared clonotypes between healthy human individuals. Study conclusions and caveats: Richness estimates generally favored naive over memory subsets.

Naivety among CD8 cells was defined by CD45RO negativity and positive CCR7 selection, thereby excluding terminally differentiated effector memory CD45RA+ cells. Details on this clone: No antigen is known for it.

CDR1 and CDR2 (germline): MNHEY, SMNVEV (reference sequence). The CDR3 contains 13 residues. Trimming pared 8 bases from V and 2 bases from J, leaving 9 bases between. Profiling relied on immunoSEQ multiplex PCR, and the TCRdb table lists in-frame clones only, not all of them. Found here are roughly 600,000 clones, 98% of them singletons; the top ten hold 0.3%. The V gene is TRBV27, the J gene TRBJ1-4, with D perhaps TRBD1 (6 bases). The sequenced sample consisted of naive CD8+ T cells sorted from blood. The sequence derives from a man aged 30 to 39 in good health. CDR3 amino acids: CASSRGTNEKLFF. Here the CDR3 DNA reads TGTGCCAGCTCCAGGGGCACTAATGAAAAACTGTTTTTT.